This TCR beta chain was captured in a study of beta chain features in type 1 diabetes. Overall study findings and caveats: The study found moderately but significantly shorter TCRB CDR3s in all four CD4+ subsets of Type 1 diabetes patients. Any HLA-type effect on TCRB rearrangement remained unresolved here.

Trimming took off 4 bases at V and 4 bases at J, with 19 bases between the two ends. From germline, CDR1 is LNHDA and CDR2 SQIVND (reference sequence). This CDR3 is 16 amino acids long. Expressed TCRB transcripts got sequenced, as all isolated RNA was reverse transcribed. Data came from immunoSEQ multiplex PCR; TCRdb stores just in-frame clones and leaves some out. Of more than 300,000 clones in the sample, 8.5% to 10% were seen once. Regarding this clone: Antigen: not known.

Sequenced: central memory CD4+ T cells from blood. This chain joins TRBV19 and TRBJ1-2; no firm D call. The receptor's source is a man aged 25 to 45 with type 1 diabetes. The DNA for the CDR3 is TGTGCCAGTAGTAACGGACGGGGATCCGGGAGCTATGGCTACACCTTC. Its translation: CASSNGRGSGSYGYTF.